Detailed here is one T cell receptor beta chain. These data belong to a study of blood T cell repertoires in COVID-19. Study-level information: Italy, Spain and the United States were the sources of the convalescent and acute COVID-19 samples. From T cells, B-cell-depleted T cells, or PBMCs came the material, which was cDNA or gDNA.

J lost 4 bases, V lost 2 bases, and 6 bases had no gene match. Germline values: CDR1 SNHLY, CDR2 FYNNEI. The CDR3 extends over 16 amino acids. Data came from immunoSEQ multiplex PCR; TCRdb stores just in-frame clones and leaves some out. Of under 200,000 clones listed, 70% to 90% are singletons. The rearrangement links TRBV2 to TRBJ1-2, with 11 bases lining up with TRBD1. The clonotype comes from a man between 18 and 29 years old with acute or convalescent COVID-19. The source material was peripheral blood. Here the CDR3 DNA reads TGTGCCAGCAGTGAAACCGGGACAGGGGGTCGCTATGGCTACACCTTC. It codes for CASSETGTGGRYGYTF.